Presented here are 18 T cell receptor beta chains from one specimen sequenced in a study of CD4 T cells in relation to SARS-CoV-2 and coronaviruses. The protocol was immunoSEQ multiplex PCR, while the TCRdb copy is restricted to in-frame clones and leaves out a portion. Among about 56,000 clones listed, about 91% were seen once. Input material: naive CD4+ T cells from PBMCs. Sample subset: naive CD4+ T cells isolated by negative enrichment. All receptors come from an adult with COVID-19.

The chain uses TRBV30 and TRBJ2-2, with D unresolved. This CDR3 comprises 15 residues. Germline loops: CDR1 GTSNPN, CDR2 SVGIG (reference sequence). Deletions cut 0 bases from V and 0 bases from J, with 8 bases between. The DNA for the CDR3 is TGTGCCTGGAGTGTATGGGTTGCGAACACCGGGGAGCTGTTTTTT. Residues: CAWSVWVANTGELFF.

In this sample, this clone turned up once. The chain carries TRBV5-4 and TRBJ2-3; 9 nucleotides match TRBD1. The CDR3 extends over 17 amino acids. Germline lookup yields CDR1 SGHNT and CDR2 YYREEE (reference sequence). J was trimmed by 4 bases and V by 0 bases; bases with no gene match: 9. The CDR3 loop reads CASSLDIGTGPSDTQYF. The CDR3 nucleotides read TGTGCCAGCAGCTTGGATATCGGGACAGGGCCTTCAGATACGCAGTATTTT.

V and J are TRBV7-2 and TRBJ2-4; the D is unclear. The CDR3 totals 14 residues. From germline, CDR1 is SGHTA and CDR2 FQGNSA. The V and J ends lost 1 base and 2 bases respectively, with 6 bases between them. CDR3 DNA sequence: TGTGCCAGCAGCTTAGGGGGTCCCAAAAACATTCAGTACTTC. It specifies CASSLGGPKNIQYF.

This rearrangement joins TRBV7-9 to TRBJ2-2; D gene unclear. CDR3 length equals 14 residues. V was shortened by 3 bases and J by 3 bases, with 8 bases between the two germline ends. Per the germline V gene, CDR1 is SEHNR and CDR2 is FQNEAQ (reference sequence). CDR3 coding DNA: TGTGCCAGCAGCTTCCGGTACGACACCGGGGAGCTGTTTTTT. It translates to CASSFRYDTGELFF. Using reference TRBV7-9 and TRBJ2-2 for the parts outside the CDR3, the full variable domain is DTGVSQNPRHKITKRGQNVTFRCDPISEHNRLYWYRQTLGQGPEFLTYFQNEAQLEKSRLLSDRFSAERPKGSFSTLEIQRTEQGDSAMYLCASSFRYDTGELFFGEGSRLTVL.

This chain joins TRBV6-6 and TRBJ2-2, with a tentative D call TRBD2 (6 bases). Trimming took 8 bases from V and 5 from J, leaving 12 bases between them. CDR1 is MNHNY, CDR2 SVGAGI, per germline (reference sequence). The CDR3 runs 13 residues. CDR3 amino acids: CASEDRGTGELFF. CDR3 nucleotides: TGTGCCAGCGAGGACCGGGGGACCGGGGAGCTGTTTTTT.

The chain employs TRBV18 and TRBJ2-1, with 13 bases aligning to TRBD2. CDR3 length equals 16 residues. V was clipped by 5 bases and J by 9 bases; unmatched bases: 10. Germline loops: CDR1 KGHSH, CDR2 LQKENI. CDR3 bases: TGTGCCAGCTCAGAACAAGGACTAGCGGGAGAATTTGAGCAGTTCTTC. Encoded protein: CASSEQGLAGEFEQFF.

The V and J genes are TRBV19 and TRBJ2-7; 10 bases fit TRBD1. CDR1 is LNHDA, CDR2 SQIVND, per germline (reference sequence). The CDR3 has 15 residues. The trim removed 3 bases at V and 3 bases at J, leaving 5 bases unmatched. The CDR3 is CASSIGQGEFYEQYF. CDR3 coding DNA: TGTGCCAGTAGTATCGGACAGGGGGAATTCTACGAGCAGTACTTC.

The genes are TRBV29-1 and TRBJ1-5, with 8 bases matching TRBD1. V lost 4 bases and J lost 2; bases outside the gene matches: 7. The CDR3 is 15 residues long. Germline-derived CDR1 and CDR2 are SQVTM and ANQGSEA. The CDR3 reads CSVVRQGARNQPQHF. The CDR3 DNA follows: TGCAGCGTTGTACGGCAGGGGGCCCGCAATCAGCCCCAGCATTTT.

V gene TRBV5-1 combines with J gene TRBJ1-3, with D perhaps TRBD1 (5 bases). The V end lost 3 bases, the J end lost 7 bases, and 5 bases lay between the germline ends. The CDR3 consists of 11 residues. The germline V gene has CDR1 SGHRS and CDR2 YFSETQ. The CDR3 region is CASSWGNTIYF. The CDR3 DNA is TGCGCCAGCAGCTGGGGGAACACCATATATTTT. Based on the CDR3 plus reference TRBV5-1 and TRBJ1-3, the full variable domain is KAGVTQTPRYLIKTRGQQVTLSCSPISGHRSVSWYQQTPGQGLQFLFEYFSETQRNKGNFPGRFSGRQFSNSRSEMNVSTLELGDSALYLCASSWGNTIYFGEGSWLTVV.

This chain links TRBV6-1 with TRBJ2-1, with 12 bases lining up with TRBD1. The length of the CDR3 is 14 residues. V lost 7 bases, J lost 7 bases, and 5 bases stayed unmatched. Germline V gene data show CDR1 as MNHNS and CDR2 as SASEGT. CDR3 protein: CASNRDRGLNEQFF. CDR3 nucleotides: TGTGCCAGCAACCGGGACAGGGGGCTTAATGAGCAGTTCTTC.

V is TRBV24-1 and J is TRBJ2-1; 11 positions agree with TRBD2. Germline-derived CDR1 and CDR2 are KGHDR and SFDVKD. The V segment lost 1 base and the J segment 3 bases; nucleotides outside the gene matches: 7. This CDR3 is built from 18 residues. CDR3 loop: CATSDLRPTSGSYNEQFF. Written as DNA, the CDR3 is TGTGCCACCAGTGATTTAAGGCCAACTAGCGGGAGCTACAATGAGCAGTTCTTC.

This clone showed up just once. V is TRBV4-2 and J is TRBJ2-1, with 10 bases fitting TRBD2. The trim removed 1 base at V and 1 base at J, leaving 1 base unmatched. Per the germline V gene, CDR1 is LGHNA and CDR2 is YNFKEQ. The length of the CDR3 is 16 residues. The DNA for the CDR3 is TGTGCCAGCAGCCAAGCGACTAGCGGGTCCTACAATGAGCAGTTCTTC. The encoded protein is CASSQATSGSYNEQFF.

The chain combines TRBV4-1 with TRBJ2-1; tentatively, D is TRBD1 (6 bases). Between the trimmed V and J ends, which lost 0 bases and 3 bases, there was a span of 15 bases. Per germline, CDR1 MGHRA and CDR2 YSYEKL. The CDR3 sequence is 17 residues long. The CDR3 sequence is CASSQDAGTTYYNEQFF. The DNA of the CDR3 is TGCGCCAGCAGCCAAGATGCCGGGACAACCTACTACAATGAGCAGTTCTTC.

The rearrangement joins TRBV6-5 to TRBJ2-3, with D perhaps matching TRBD1 or TRBD2 (5 bases each). The CDR3 is made up of 16 amino acids. CDR1 MNHEY and CDR2 SVGAGI come from the germline V gene. The V end was cut by 1 base, the J end by 0 bases, with 11 bases between. This CDR3 reads CASSYFGTSSTDTQYF. CDR3 DNA sequence: TGTGCCAGCAGTTACTTCGGGACGTCCAGCACAGATACGCAGTATTTT.

The rearrangement joins TRBV28 to TRBJ2-7; D might be TRBD2 (6 bases). The CDR3 sequence is 17 residues long. The V end lost 1 base, the J end lost 2 bases, and 18 bases lay between the germline ends. Germline loops: CDR1 MDHEN, CDR2 SYDVKM. CDR3 amino acids: CASSLSAGRKGTYEQYF. DNA of the CDR3: TGTGCCAGCAGTTTATCCGCGGGACGGAAGGGCACCTACGAGCAGTACTTC.

The chain is built from TRBV9 and TRBJ2-1; D not certain. The germline gives CDR1 SGDLS, CDR2 YYNGEE. This CDR3 contains 12 residues. The ends were cut back, 0 bases at V and 9 bases at J, with 7 bases in the middle. The CDR3 DNA reads TGTGCCAGCAGCGTAGGTGGTGGTGAGCAGTTCTTC. As protein: CASSVGGGEQFF.

The DNA for the CDR3 is TGTGCCAGCAGTTCGAGACAGGGGGCACGCACTGAAGCTTTCTTT. Translated: CASSSRQGARTEAFF. The chain joins TRBV6-5 to TRBJ1-1; TRBD1 agrees at 10 bases. The ends lost 4 bases at V and 4 bases at J; junction bases unmatched: 6. Germline values: CDR1 MNHEY, CDR2 SVGAGI. The CDR3 consists of 15 residues.

This clone has a single count. CDR3 sequence (DNA): TGTGCCACCCGTGACCCCGGGGAGCTGTTTTTT. Its translation: CATRDPGELFF. V and J are TRBV28 and TRBJ2-2; D is unresolved. CDR3 length: 11 residues. The V and J ends lost 10 bases and 6 bases respectively, with 9 bases between them. Germline values: CDR1 MDHEN, CDR2 SYDVKM.